The following is a TCR beta chain sequence with its context. This clone was picked up one time. It lacks a known antigen. The input lacks base qualities; no much larger clone sits a single base away. At the junction V is shortened by 5 bases and J by 1 base; bases outside the gene matches: 0. Taken from cysteine to phenylalanine, the CDR3 has 13 residues. Only the CDR3 region is kept as DNA, spanning 39 bases read in frame from base 1. The germline V gene specifies SGHTA as CDR1 and FQGNSA as CDR2. The sample belongs to a study of graft-versus-host responses after intestinal transplantation (dated by TCRdb to the early 2020s). Regarding the research as a whole: The transplants that recipients got were multivisceral, liver-intestinal, or isolated intestinal. Every recipient was given anti-thymocyte globulin induction, then maintenance tacrolimus and steroids for 3 to 4 years. After intestinal transplantation, graft-versus-host and host-versus-graft alloreactive T cell clones in the graft, circulation and bone marrow were tracked using bulk TCR-beta CDR3 sequencing. To identify alloreactive clones, pre-transplant mixed lymphocyte reaction products were sequenced and compared with unstimulated pre-transplant donor and recipient T cells. Of the approximately 24 intestinal transplant recipients enrolled in the cohort, one of whom was a retransplant, a few patients without pretransplant specimens were excluded. A peak of at least 4% donor T cells among recipient peripheral blood mononuclear cells was the definition used for donor T cell macrochimerism. Rather than being sequenced by the commercial service, samples from a few later patients were sequenced in-house on an Illumina MiSeq and processed with MiXCR. Beyond this particular receptor, the publication reports: The relatively low number and heterogeneity of intestinal transplant patients limited the conclusions. GvH clones were found in recipient bone marrow, and some of the GvH clones appeared earlier in ileal mucosa or blood, which is consistent with an intestinal mucosal origin. Early after transplant, peak levels of circulating GvH clones were associated with declines in HvG clones. In patients with donor T cell macrochimerism, the allografts had high GvH to HvG T cell clonal ratios.

The time point label for this specimen denotes: cells obtained before transplantation from donor or recipient. CD3+CD4+ and CD3+CD8+ populations were FACS-sorted from unstimulated pre-transplant donor and recipient cells taken from spleen or lymph nodes. Libraries were made using the immunoSEQ multiplex PCR assay. In most patients, genomic DNA was isolated using the Qiagen DNeasy Blood and Tissue Kit and sent frozen to Adaptive Biotechnologies for TCR sequencing. For most patients, genomic DNA was subjected to high-throughput TCR-beta CDR3 sequencing by Adaptive Biotechnologies. The original pipeline was this. TCR sequencing data were retrieved from Adaptive's ImmunoSEQ software for about 17 patients, whereas three other patients were processed with MiXCR and VDJtools. To correct CD4 versus CD8 sorting errors, sequences present in both subsets at a frequency ratio below 5:1 were removed. CDR3 nucleotide sequences shared between donor and recipient were removed because their origin could not be assigned. Alloreactive clones required at least 2-fold expansion over unstimulated cells and minimum CFSE-low frequency of 0.002% (template counts) or 0.001% (read counts). Mappable clones were those detected in sequenced pre-transplant spleen, lymph node, or MLR CFSE-low populations of the donor or recipient. The cumulative frequency of alloreactive clones was calculated as a percentage of all sequences, weighted by copy number. The source is immuneACCESS, and TCRdb retained only in-frame sequences with V and J called. Part of the clones is not carried over; for the studies checked, unresolved V genes explain less than half of this, and the remainder is unexplained. V and J calls and clone size follow that table, whereas D and trimming were derived from the DNA. This sample is represented by some 120,000 clones; less than 95% of them were singletons. The ten most abundant clones make up approximately 0.18% of the sample.

The sequence is built from TRBV7-2 and TRBJ2-5; 8 middle bases align to TRBD1. Sequenced material: unstimulated CD4+ T cells sorted from spleen or lymph node cells, taken before intestinal transplant. The receptor comes from a human donor who received an intestinal transplant. This receptor has the CDR3 CASSTGGQETQYF. The DNA sequence follows: TGTGCCAGCAGCACAGGGGGCCAAGAGACCCAGTACTTC.